This T cell receptor beta chain was recorded in a study of blood T cell repertoires in COVID-19. Overall study context: In each case, the material was cDNA or gDNA derived from T cells, B-cell-depleted T cells, or PBMCs.

V was cut by 0 bases and J by 2 bases, with 12 bases left in between. The CDR3 has 15 amino acids. This clone was detected only a few times. In the original analysis: Reference gene primers were amplified, and this amplification served to estimate nucleated cell counts. Generated by immunoSEQ multiplex PCR, the TCRdb table keeps only in-frame clones and is missing some. V and J calls and clone size are as listed in that table; D and trimming were resolved from the DNA. The repertoire holds about 110,000 clones, with 65% to 90% as singletons. Source material: peripheral blood. The TCR originated in a woman aged 60-70 years with acute or convalescent COVID-19. This sequence joins TRBV5-3 and TRBJ2-7; maybe TRBD1 (6 bases). TRBV5-3 falls under the ORF class, with uncertain function. CDR3 in amino acids: CARSLAGTTTYEQYF. CDR3 nucleotides: TGTGCCAGAAGCTTGGCCGGGACAACGACCTACGAGCAGTACTTC.